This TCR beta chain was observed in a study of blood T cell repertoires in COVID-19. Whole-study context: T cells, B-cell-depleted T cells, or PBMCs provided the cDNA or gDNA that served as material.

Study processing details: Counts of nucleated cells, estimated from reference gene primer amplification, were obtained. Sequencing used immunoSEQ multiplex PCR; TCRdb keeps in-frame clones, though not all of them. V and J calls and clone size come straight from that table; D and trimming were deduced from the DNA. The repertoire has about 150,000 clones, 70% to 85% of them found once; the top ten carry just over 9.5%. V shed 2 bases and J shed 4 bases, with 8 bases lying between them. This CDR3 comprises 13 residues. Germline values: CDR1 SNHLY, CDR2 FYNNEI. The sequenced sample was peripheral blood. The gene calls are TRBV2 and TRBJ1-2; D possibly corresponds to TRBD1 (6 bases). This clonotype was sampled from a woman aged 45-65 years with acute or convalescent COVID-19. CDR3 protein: CASSETGPYGYTF. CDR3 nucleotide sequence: TGTGCCAGCAGTGAAACAGGGCCCTATGGCTACACCTTC.